The 13 T cell receptor beta chains reported below all come from one sample, sequenced in a study of T cell responses to AZD1222 COVID-19 vaccine. Only in-frame clones appear in the TCRdb table, and some are missing; sequencing was by immunoSEQ multiplex PCR. The table includes about 150,000 clones, more than 85% detected once. Sequences were derived from peripheral blood, sampled 28 days after the second AZD1222 dose. These receptors originate from an adult who received the AZD1222 COVID-19 vaccine.

The rearrangement uses TRBV30 and TRBJ1-2, with a weak D call TRBD1 (5 bases). The germline V gene encodes CDR1 GTSNPN and CDR2 SVGIG (reference sequence). This CDR3 is built from 15 residues. The V end lost 2 bases, the J end lost 0 bases, and 13 bases lay between the germline ends. CDR3 protein: CAWSFGAITNYGYTF. CDR3 sequence (DNA): TGTGCCTGGAGTTTCGGGGCAATAACTAACTATGGCTACACCTTC.

This chain connects TRBV5-1 to TRBJ2-7, with 9 bases fitting TRBD1. V lost 0 bases to trimming and J lost 1 base; unmatched junction nucleotides: 5. Per the germline V gene, CDR1 is SGHRS and CDR2 is YFSETQ. The CDR3 covers 16 residues. Here the CDR3 DNA reads TGCGCCAGCAGCTTGGCCGTCGGACAGGGGTCCTACGAGCAGTACTTC. It yields the protein CASSLAVGQGSYEQYF.

V is TRBV5-8 and J is TRBJ1-5; D perhaps matches TRBD1 (5 bases). Germline CDR1 and CDR2: SGHTS and YDEGEE. The CDR3 has 14 amino acids. Trimming cost V 0 bases and J 3 bases, with 7 bases left between them. CDR3 coding DNA: TGTGCCAGCAGCTTGGAACAGGACAATCAGCCCCAGCATTTT. It translates to CASSLEQDNQPQHF. Based on the CDR3 plus reference TRBV5-8 and TRBJ1-5, the full variable domain is EAGVTQSPTHLIKTRGQQATLRCSPISGHTSVYWYQQALGLGLQFLLWYDEGEERNRGNFPPRFSGRQFPNYSSELNVNALELEDSALYLCASSLEQDNQPQHFGDGTRLSIL.

The V gene is TRBV5-1, the J gene TRBJ1-1; the match to TRBD1 covers 7 bases. Losses at the gene ends were 0 bases for V and 5 bases for J; bases not matched to a gene: 10. Germline lookup yields CDR1 SGHRS and CDR2 YFSETQ. CDR3 length: 16 amino acids. The CDR3 DNA follows: TGCGCCAGCAGCTTGGCCTACAGGGGATCGGGAACTGAAGCTTTCTTT. This gives the protein CASSLAYRGSGTEAFF.

V and J are TRBV6-2 or TRBV6-3 and TRBJ2-7; possibly TRBD2 for D (6 bases). V lost 6 bases to trimming and J lost 6 bases, with 21 bases between them. Germline V CDR1 and CDR2: MNHEY, SVGEGT. The CDR3 contains 15 residues. DNA of the CDR3: TGTGCCAGCAGGCCTGCGGGTAGCGGTCCCTCCGAGCAGTACTTC. Translating gives CASRPAGSGPSEQYF.

The chain employs TRBV19 and TRBJ2-3; D remains unclear. The CDR3 runs to 15 residues. V shed 7 bases and J shed 5 bases, with 19 bases lying between them. Germline CDR1 reads LNHDA; CDR2 reads SQIVND (reference sequence). The CDR3 nucleotides read TGTGCCAGTAAAGATATCAGAGAATATGGAGATACGCAGTATTTT. Its translation: CASKDIREYGDTQYF.

This chain joins TRBV11-2 and TRBJ2-7, with 10 bases fitting TRBD2. V was clipped by 5 bases and J by 2 bases; unmatched bases: 9. The CDR3 contains 16 residues. Germline values: CDR1 SGHAT, CDR2 FQNNGV. The CDR3: CASSPRTSGATYEQYF. The CDR3 DNA follows: TGTGCCAGCAGCCCCCGGACTAGCGGAGCCACCTACGAGCAGTACTTC.

The V and J genes are TRBV7-6 and TRBJ2-2, with TRBD2 matching over 7 bases. CDR3 length equals 17 residues. The germline CDR1 and CDR2 sequences are SGHVS and FNYEAQ. Trimming took 5 bases from V and 6 from J; bases not matched to a gene: 15. CDR3 in DNA: TGTGCCAGCAGCGAAGGGTTCCGGACTAGAAGTCCCGGGGAGCTGTTTTTT. This gives the protein CASSEGFRTRSPGELFF.

The chain combines TRBV7-9 with TRBJ2-7; 11 bases line up with TRBD2. Per germline, CDR1 SEHNR and CDR2 FQNEAQ (reference sequence). Germline trimming cut 7 bases from V and 2 bases from J; bases unmatched to any gene: 7. The CDR3 is 15 amino acids. CDR3 in amino acids: CASTTSGKEAYEQYF. The CDR3 nucleotides read TGTGCCAGCACGACTAGCGGGAAGGAGGCCTACGAGCAGTACTTC.

The V call is TRBV7-2, the J call TRBJ1-5, with 11 nucleotides matching TRBD1. The V segment lost 2 bases and the J segment 6 bases; nucleotides outside the gene matches: 3. Germline assignment: CDR1 SGHTA and CDR2 FQGNSA. This CDR3 has 15 amino acids. CDR3 loop: CASSLWTGGIQPQHF. CDR3 DNA: TGTGCCAGCAGCTTATGGACAGGGGGCATTCAGCCCCAGCATTTT.

This clone occurred once. The chain is built from TRBV16 and TRBJ2-7; TRBD2 is a possible D gene (5 bases). This CDR3 is 13 amino acids long. V was pared by 0 bases and J by 2 bases, with 5 bases between. Germline lookup yields CDR1 KGHSY and CDR2 FQNENV. DNA for the CDR3: TGTGCCAGCAGCCAATCCGGGACCTACGAGCAGTACTTC. Translated, it gives CASSQSGTYEQYF.

The sample holds a few counts of this clone. The gene calls are TRBV7-9 and TRBJ1-6; perhaps TRBD1 as D (6 bases). The V gene lost 1 base and the J gene lost 7 bases, with 11 bases spanning the gap. CDR3 length: 15 residues. From germline, CDR1 is SEHNR and CDR2 FQNEAQ (reference sequence). The CDR3 sequence: CASSLGRRGNSPLHF. In DNA, the CDR3 is TGTGCCAGCAGCTTAGGCAGGAGGGGGAATTCACCCCTCCACTTT.

V gene TRBV28 combines with J gene TRBJ2-1; 12 bases line up with TRBD2. The J segment lost 4 bases and the V segment lost 4 bases, leaving 8 bases of the junction unmatched. This CDR3 is built from 17 residues. Germline V gene lookup returns CDR1 MDHEN and CDR2 SYDVKM. The CDR3 region has the DNA TGTGCCAGCAGTTCACCGGGACTAGCGGGCGTATACAATGAGCAGTTCTTC. Its protein product is CASSSPGLAGVYNEQFF.